The present T cell receptor beta chain was sequenced within a study of T cells after yellow fever vaccination. Background on the study: Preparation of fractions with low cell numbers was performed using SMART-Seq v4 Ultra Low Input.

MiXCR was run by TCRdb on the 5' RACE reads, yielding one entry per CDR3 protein. The sample shows approximately 150,000 distinct CDR3 sequences, about 6% of them seen only once. Germline CDR1 MGHRA, CDR2 YSYEKL. This CDR3 has 12 amino acids. Trimming stripped 1 base from V and 12 bases from J, with 12 bases between. In its sample, this clonotype was seen many times. V is TRBV4-1 and J is TRBJ1-1, with D possibly TRBD1 on 5 matching bases. This specimen consisted of CD4+ T cells sorted from PBMCs, obtained on the day of the first yellow fever vaccination. This receptor was taken from a man between 18 and 35 years old who received the YFV17D yellow fever vaccine. As DNA, the CDR3 is TGCGCCAGCAGCCAAGGGGGGGTAAAGCCTTTCTTT. It translates to CASSQGGVKPFF.